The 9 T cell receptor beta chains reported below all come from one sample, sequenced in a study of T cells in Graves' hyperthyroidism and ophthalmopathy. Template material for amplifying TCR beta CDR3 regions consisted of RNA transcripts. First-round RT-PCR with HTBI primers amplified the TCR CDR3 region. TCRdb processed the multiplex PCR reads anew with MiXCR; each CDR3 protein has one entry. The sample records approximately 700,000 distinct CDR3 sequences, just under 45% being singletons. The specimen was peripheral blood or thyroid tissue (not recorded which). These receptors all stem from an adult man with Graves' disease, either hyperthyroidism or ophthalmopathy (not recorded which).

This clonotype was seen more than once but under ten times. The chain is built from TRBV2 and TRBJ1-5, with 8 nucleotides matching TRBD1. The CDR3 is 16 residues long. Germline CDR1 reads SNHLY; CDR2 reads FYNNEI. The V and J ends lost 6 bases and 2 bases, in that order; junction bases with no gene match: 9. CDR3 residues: CASRDDRGGGNQPQHF. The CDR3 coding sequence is TGTGCCAGCAGAGATGACAGGGGAGGTGGCAATCAGCCCCAGCATTTT.

The CDR3 loop is CASSVQPSGDFNQPQHF. The DNA for the CDR3 is TGTGCCAGTAGTGTTCAGCCCTCTGGGGATTTTAATCAGCCCCAGCATTTT. The chain couples TRBV19 to TRBJ1-5; D uncertain. Germline-derived CDR1 and CDR2 are LNHDA and SQIVND (reference sequence). The CDR3 sequence is 17 residues long. V dropped 5 bases and J dropped 4 bases, with 21 bases sitting between them.

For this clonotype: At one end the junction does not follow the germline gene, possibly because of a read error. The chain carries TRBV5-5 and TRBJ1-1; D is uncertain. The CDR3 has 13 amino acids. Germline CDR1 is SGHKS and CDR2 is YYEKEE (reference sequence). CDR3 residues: CASSLVHNTEASF. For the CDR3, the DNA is TGTGCCAGCAGCTTGGTGCATAACACTGAAGCTTCCTTT. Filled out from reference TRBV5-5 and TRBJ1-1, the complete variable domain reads DAGVTQSPTHLIKTRGQQVTLRCSPISGHKSVSWYQQVLGQGPQFIFQYYEKEERGRGNFPDRFSARQFPNYSSELNVNALLLGDSALYLCASSLVHNTEASFGQGTRLTVV.

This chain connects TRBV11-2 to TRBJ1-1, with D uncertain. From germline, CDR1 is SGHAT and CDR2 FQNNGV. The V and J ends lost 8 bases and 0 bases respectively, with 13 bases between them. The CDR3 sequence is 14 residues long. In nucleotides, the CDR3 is TGTGCCAGCGGATTGGGAAATATGAACACTGAAGCTTTCTTT. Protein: CASGLGNMNTEAFF.

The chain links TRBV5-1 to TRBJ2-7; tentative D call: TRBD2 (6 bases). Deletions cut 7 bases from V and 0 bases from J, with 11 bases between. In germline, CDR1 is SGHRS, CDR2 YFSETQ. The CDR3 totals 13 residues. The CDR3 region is CASEGRDSYEQYF. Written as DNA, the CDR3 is TGCGCCAGCGAGGGGCGGGACTCCTACGAGCAGTACTTC.

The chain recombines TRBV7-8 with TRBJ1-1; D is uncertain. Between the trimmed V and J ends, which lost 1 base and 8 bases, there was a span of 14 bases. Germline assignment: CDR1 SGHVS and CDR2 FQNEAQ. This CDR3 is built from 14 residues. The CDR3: CASSLGALAGEAFF. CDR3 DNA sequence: TGTGCCAGCAGCTTAGGAGCTCTAGCGGGCGAAGCTTTCTTT.

The CDR3 nucleotides read TGTGCCATCAGTGAGTCGGGCTACCAAGAGACCCAGTACTTC. Amino acid sequence: CAISESGYQETQYF. The chain carries TRBV10-3 and TRBJ2-5, with D hard to call. The V end was cut by 0 bases, the J end by 0 bases, with 5 bases between. This CDR3 is 14 amino acids long. Per the germline V gene, CDR1 is ENHRY and CDR2 is SYGVKD.

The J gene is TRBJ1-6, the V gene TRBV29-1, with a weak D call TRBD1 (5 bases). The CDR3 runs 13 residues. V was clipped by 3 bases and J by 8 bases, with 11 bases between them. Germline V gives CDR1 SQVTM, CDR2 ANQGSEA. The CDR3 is CSVDAGIDSPLHF. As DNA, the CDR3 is TGCAGCGTTGACGCAGGGATCGATTCACCCCTCCACTTT.

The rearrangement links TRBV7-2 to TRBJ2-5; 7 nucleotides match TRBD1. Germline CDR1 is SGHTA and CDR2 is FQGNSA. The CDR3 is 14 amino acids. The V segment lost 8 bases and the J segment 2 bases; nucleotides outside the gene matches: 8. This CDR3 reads CASSLGQRQETQYF. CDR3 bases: TGTGCCAGCTCACTGGGACAGCGGCAAGAGACCCAGTACTTC.